This note documents a single T cell receptor (beta chain) sequence. The sample originates from a study of T-cell reconstitution after alpha-beta-depleted transplantation in children. Unique molecular identifiers were built into the TCRbeta library. TCRdb re-called the PCR reads through MiXCR, storing one row per CDR3 protein. The top ten hold nearly 98% of the sample, which has tens of thousands of distinct CDR3 sequences, 35% to 55% seen once. The CDR3 covers 13 residues. V shed 3 bases and J shed 2 bases, with 7 bases lying between them. The V gene's germline CDR1 is SQVTM and CDR2 ANQGSEA. Sequenced here: PBMCs, mostly from graft donor cells, sampled 360 days after TCRalphabeta/CD19-depleted stem cell transplant. The rearrangement links TRBV29-1 to TRBJ2-2, with D perhaps TRBD1 (6 bases). This receptor was identified in a male patient younger than 18 who had a stem cell transplant for acute lymphoblastic leukemia, so the T cells may come from the graft donor. CDR3 coding DNA: TGCAGCGTTGAGGGACACAACACCGGGGAGCTGTTTTTT. As protein: CSVEGHNTGELFF.